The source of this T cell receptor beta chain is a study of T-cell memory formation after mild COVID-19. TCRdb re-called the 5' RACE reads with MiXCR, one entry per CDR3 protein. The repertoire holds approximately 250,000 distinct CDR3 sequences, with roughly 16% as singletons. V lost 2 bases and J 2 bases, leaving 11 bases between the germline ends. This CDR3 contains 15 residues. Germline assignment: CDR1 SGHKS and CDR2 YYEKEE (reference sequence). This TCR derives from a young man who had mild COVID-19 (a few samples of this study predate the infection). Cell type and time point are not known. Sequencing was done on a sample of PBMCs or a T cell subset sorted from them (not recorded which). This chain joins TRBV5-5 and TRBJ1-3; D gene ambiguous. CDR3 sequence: CASSLGPGPGNTIYF. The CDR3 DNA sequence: TGTGCCAGCAGCTTAGGACCAGGACCTGGAAACACCATATATTTT. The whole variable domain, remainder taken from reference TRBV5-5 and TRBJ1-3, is DAGVTQSPTHLIKTRGQQVTLRCSPISGHKSVSWYQQVLGQGPQFIFQYYEKEERGRGNFPDRFSARQFPNYSSELNVNALLLGDSALYLCASSLGPGPGNTIYFGEGSWLTVV.